The text below deals with one T cell receptor (beta chain). Its specificity is unknown. This record comes from a study of shared clonotypes between healthy human individuals. Background on the study: The donor pool was made up of a couple of women and a few men aged 18 to 49. Study-wide results and limits: Shared clonotypes: about 5% naive CD4, 3% to 3.5% naive CD8, over 2% memory CD4, approximately 0.37% memory CD8. Non-shared clonotypes were found to have lower generation probabilities than the clonotypes that were shared by all four of the sorted-subset donors.

Source study methods: In the immunoSEQ data, sequences were junction-only and lacked quality scores, so filtering differed. Assay: immunoSEQ multiplex PCR; the TCRdb copy retains only in-frame clones and omits some. Clone size and V and J calls were adopted from that table, with D and trimming inferred from the DNA. The sample holds millions of clones, over 85% seen once. Germline-derived CDR1 and CDR2 are SEHNR and FQNEAQ (reference sequence). V shed 6 bases, J shed 2 bases, and the junction held 20 bases outside the gene matches. This CDR3 region has 19 residues. This TCR derives from a young man in good health. Some clones in this sample may be carry-over from other donors' samples. The rearrangement uses TRBV7-9 and TRBJ2-5, with 8 bases that match TRBD2. Material for sequencing was naive CD4+ T cells from PBMCs. Sample subset: CD45RA+ positively selected. CDR3 DNA: TGTGCCAGCAGTCCCCAGCCCAGCGGGAGTTTTCGAAGGCAAGAGACCCAGTACTTC. As protein: CASSPQPSGSFRRQETQYF. The full variable domain, its missing parts supplied by reference TRBV7-9 and TRBJ2-5, is DTGVSQNPRHKITKRGQNVTFRCDPISEHNRLYWYRQTLGQGPEFLTYFQNEAQLEKSRLLSDRFSAERPKGSFSTLEIQRTEQGDSAMYLCASSPQPSGSFRRQETQYFGPGTRLLVL.